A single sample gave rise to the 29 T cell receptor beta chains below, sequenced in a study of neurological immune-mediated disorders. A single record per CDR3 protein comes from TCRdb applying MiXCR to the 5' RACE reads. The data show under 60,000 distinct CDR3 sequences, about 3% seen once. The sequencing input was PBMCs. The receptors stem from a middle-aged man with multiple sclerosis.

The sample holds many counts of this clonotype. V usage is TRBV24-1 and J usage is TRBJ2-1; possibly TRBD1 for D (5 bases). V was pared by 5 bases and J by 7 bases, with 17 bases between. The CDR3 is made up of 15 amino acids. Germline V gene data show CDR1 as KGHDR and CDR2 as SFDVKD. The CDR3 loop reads CATSANGQGKNEQFF. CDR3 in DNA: TGTGCCACCAGTGCGAACGGTCAGGGTAAGAATGAGCAGTTCTTC.

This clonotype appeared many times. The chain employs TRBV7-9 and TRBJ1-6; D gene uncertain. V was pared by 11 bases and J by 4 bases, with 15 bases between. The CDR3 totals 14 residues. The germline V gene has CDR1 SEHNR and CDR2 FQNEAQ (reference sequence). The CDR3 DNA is TGTGCCTCAGGCACGGAGGCTTATAATTCACCCCTCCACTTT. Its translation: CASGTEAYNSPLHF.

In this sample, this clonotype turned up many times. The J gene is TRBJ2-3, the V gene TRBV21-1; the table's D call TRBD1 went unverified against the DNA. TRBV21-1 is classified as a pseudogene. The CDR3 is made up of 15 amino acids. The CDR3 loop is CASSTPGRDTDTQYF. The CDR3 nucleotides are TGTGCCAGCAGCACTCCGGGACGGGACACAGATACGCAGTATTTT.

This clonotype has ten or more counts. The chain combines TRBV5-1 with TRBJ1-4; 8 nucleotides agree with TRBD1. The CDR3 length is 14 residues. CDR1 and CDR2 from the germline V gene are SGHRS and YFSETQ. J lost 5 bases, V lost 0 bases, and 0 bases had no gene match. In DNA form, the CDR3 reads TGCGCCAGCAGCTTGGGGACAGGGAATGAAAAACTGTTTTTT. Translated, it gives CASSLGTGNEKLFF.

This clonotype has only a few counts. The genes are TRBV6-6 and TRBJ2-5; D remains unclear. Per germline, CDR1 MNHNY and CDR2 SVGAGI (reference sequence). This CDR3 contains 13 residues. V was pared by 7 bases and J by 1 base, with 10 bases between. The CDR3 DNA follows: TGTGCCAGCACCCCCAGAGGCCAAGAGACCCAGTACTTC. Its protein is CASTPRGQETQYF.

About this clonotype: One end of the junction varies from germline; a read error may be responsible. The CDR3 loop reads CASRIDRVSSPLNF. CDR3 nucleotide sequence: TGTGCCAGCAGAATAGACAGGGTTTCTTCACCCCTCAACTTT. This chain connects TRBV2 to TRBJ1-6; 7 bases align to TRBD1. This CDR3 region has 14 residues. Germline assignment: CDR1 SNHLY and CDR2 FYNNEI. Full variable domain (outside the CDR3, taken from reference TRBV2 and TRBJ1-6): EPEVTQTPSHQVTQMGQEVILRCVPISNHLYFYWYRQILGQKVEFLVSFYNNEISEKSEIFDDQFSVERPDGSNFTLKIRSTKLEDSAMYFCASRIDRVSSPLNFGNGTRLTVT.

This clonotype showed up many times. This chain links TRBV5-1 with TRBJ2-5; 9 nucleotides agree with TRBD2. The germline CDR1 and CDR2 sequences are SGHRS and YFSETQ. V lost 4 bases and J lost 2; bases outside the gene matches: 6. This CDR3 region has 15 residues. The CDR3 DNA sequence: TGCGCCAGCAGCACAGTAGCGGGGGCTCAAGAGACCCAGTACTTC. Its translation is CASSTVAGAQETQYF.

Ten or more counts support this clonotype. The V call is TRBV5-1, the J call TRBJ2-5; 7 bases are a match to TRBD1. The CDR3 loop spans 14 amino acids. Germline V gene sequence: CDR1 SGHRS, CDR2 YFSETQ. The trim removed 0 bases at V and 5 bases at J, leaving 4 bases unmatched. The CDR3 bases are TGCGCCAGCAGCTTGGGAGGGGGCGAGGAGACCCAGTACTTC. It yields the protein CASSLGGGEETQYF.

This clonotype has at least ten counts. The CDR3 spells CASSYRTGGRETQYF. The CDR3, as DNA: TGTGCCAGCAGTTACCGGACAGGGGGAAGAGAGACCCAGTACTTC. This chain links TRBV6-5 with TRBJ2-5, with 10 positions matching TRBD1. The CDR3 loop spans 15 amino acids. V was clipped by 2 bases and J by 4 bases; unmatched bases: 4. Germline CDR1 is MNHEY and CDR2 is SVGAGI.

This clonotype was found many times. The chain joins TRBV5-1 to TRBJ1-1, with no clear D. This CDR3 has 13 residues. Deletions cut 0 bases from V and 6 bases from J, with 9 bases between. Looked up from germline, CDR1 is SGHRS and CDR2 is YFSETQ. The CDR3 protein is CASSLGESAEAFF. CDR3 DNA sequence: TGCGCCAGCAGCTTGGGGGAGAGCGCTGAAGCTTTCTTT.

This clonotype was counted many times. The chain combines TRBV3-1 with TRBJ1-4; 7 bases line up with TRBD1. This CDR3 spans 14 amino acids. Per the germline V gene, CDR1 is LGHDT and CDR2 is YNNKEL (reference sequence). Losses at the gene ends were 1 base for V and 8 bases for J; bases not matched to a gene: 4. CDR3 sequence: CASSQGQGDEKLFF. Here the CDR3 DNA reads TGTGCCAGCAGCCAAGGGCAGGGGGACGAAAAACTGTTTTTT.

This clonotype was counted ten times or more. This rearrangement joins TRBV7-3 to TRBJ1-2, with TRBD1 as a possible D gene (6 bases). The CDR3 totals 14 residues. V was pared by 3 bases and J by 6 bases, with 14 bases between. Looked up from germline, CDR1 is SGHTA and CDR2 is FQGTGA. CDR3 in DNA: TGTGCCAGCAGCTTGCGAGGGACAAGACATGGCTACACCTTC. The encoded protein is CASSLRGTRHGYTF.

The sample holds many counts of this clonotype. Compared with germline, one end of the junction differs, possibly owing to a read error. The CDR3 DNA is TGTGCCAGCAGTGGTGGTCGGGGAGGGCTGCGGAATTCACCCCTCAACTTT. This encodes CASSGGRGGLRNSPLNF. V usage is TRBV2 and J usage is TRBJ1-6, with D unresolved. Germline CDR1 SNHLY, CDR2 FYNNEI. The CDR3 loop spans 17 amino acids.

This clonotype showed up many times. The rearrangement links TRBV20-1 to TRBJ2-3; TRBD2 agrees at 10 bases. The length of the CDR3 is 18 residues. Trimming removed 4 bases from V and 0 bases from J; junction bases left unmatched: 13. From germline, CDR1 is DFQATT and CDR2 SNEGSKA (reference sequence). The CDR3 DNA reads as TGCAGTGCTAATTCCCTAGCGGGGGCTCGACTAAGCACAGATACGCAGTATTTT. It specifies CSANSLAGARLSTDTQYF.

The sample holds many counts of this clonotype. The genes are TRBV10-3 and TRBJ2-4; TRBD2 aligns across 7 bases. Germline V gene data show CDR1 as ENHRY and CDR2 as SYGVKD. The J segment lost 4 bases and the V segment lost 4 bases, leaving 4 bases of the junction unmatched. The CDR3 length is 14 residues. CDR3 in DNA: TGTGCCATCAGTGGGGAGGGGACGAAAAACATTCAGTACTTC. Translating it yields CAISGEGTKNIQYF.

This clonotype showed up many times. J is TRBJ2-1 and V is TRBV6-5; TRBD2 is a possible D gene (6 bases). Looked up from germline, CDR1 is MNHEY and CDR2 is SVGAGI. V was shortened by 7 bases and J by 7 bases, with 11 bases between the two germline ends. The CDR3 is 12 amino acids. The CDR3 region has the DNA TGTGCCAGCATGGGGAGCGGGAATGAGCAGTTCTTC. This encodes CASMGSGNEQFF.

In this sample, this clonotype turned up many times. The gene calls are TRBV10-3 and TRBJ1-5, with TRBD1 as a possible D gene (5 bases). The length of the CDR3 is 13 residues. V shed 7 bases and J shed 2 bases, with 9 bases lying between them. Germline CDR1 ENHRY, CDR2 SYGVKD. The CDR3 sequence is CAINGGGNQPQHF. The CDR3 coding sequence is TGTGCCATCAATGGAGGGGGCAATCAGCCCCAGCATTTT.

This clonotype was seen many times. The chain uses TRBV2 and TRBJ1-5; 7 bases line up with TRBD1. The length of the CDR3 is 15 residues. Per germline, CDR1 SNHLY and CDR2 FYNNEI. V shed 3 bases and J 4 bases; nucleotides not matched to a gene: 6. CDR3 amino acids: CASSEETGSNQPQHF. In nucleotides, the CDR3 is TGTGCCAGCAGTGAGGAGACAGGGAGTAATCAGCCCCAGCATTTT.

Here the CDR3 DNA reads TGCAGTGCTAGTCGCGGGGAGGGCACTGAAGCTTTCTTT. Encoded protein: CSASRGEGTEAFF. V gene TRBV20-1 combines with J gene TRBJ1-1; D is uncertain. Germline CDR1 DFQATT, CDR2 SNEGSKA (reference sequence). Trimming removed 3 bases at V and 4 bases at J, with 12 bases between. The CDR3 has 13 residues.

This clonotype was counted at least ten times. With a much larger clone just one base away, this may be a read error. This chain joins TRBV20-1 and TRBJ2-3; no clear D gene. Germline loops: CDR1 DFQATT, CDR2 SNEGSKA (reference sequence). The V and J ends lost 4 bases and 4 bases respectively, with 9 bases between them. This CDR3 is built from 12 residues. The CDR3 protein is CSANTNADTQYF. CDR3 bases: TGCAGTGCTAACACTAACGCAGATACGCAGTATTTT.

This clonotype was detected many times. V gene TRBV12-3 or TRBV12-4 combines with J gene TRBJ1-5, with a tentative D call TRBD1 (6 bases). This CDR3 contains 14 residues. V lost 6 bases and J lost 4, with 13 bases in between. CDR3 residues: CASRSGQTNQPQHF. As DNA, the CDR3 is TGTGCCAGCAGATCCGGACAGACAAATCAGCCCCAGCATTTT.

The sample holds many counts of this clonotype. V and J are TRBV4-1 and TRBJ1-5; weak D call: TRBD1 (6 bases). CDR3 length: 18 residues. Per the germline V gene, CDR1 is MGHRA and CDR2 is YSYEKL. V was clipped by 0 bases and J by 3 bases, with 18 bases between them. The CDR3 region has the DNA TGCGCCAGCAGCCAAGAACCGGGACAAGCGAAGGCCAATCAGCCCCAGCATTTT. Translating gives CASSQEPGQAKANQPQHF.

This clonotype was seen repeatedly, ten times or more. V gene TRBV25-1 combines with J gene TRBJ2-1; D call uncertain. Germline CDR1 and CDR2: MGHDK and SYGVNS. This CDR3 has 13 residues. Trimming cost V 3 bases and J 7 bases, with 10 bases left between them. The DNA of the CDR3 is TGTGCCAGCAGTGATCCCTTAAGGAATGAGCAGTTCTTC. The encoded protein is CASSDPLRNEQFF.

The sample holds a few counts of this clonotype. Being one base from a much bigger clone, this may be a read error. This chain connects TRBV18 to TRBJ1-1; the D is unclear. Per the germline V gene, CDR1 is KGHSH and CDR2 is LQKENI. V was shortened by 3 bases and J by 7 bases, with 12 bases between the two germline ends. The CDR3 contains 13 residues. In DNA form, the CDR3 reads TGTGCCAGCTCACCGCTTAAGGACGGTGAAGCTTTCTTT. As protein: CASSPLKDGEAFF.

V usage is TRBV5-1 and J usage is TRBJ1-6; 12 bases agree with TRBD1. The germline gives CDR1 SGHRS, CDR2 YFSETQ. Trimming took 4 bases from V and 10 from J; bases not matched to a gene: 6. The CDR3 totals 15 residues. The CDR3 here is CASSDGTGGGSPLHF. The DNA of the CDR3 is TGCGCCAGCAGCGACGGGACAGGGGGCGGGTCACCCCTCCACTTT. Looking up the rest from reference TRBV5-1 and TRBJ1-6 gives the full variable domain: KAGVTQTPRYLIKTRGQQVTLSCSPISGHRSVSWYQQTPGQGLQFLFEYFSETQRNKGNFPGRFSGRQFSNSRSEMNVSTLELGDSALYLCASSDGTGGGSPLHFGNGTRLTVT.

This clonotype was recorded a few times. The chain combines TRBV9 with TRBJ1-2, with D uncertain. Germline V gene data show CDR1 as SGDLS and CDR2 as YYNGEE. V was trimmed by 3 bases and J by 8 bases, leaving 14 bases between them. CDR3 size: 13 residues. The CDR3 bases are TGTGCCAGCAGCGGTAACGGTTTTTTAGGCTACACCTTC. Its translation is CASSGNGFLGYTF.

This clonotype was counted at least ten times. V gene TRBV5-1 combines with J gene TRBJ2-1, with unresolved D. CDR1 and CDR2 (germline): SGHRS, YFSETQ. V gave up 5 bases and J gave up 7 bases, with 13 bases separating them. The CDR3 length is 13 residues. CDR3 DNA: TGCGCCAGCAGGCCGGTAGCATCGAATGAGCAGTTCTTC. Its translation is CASRPVASNEQFF.

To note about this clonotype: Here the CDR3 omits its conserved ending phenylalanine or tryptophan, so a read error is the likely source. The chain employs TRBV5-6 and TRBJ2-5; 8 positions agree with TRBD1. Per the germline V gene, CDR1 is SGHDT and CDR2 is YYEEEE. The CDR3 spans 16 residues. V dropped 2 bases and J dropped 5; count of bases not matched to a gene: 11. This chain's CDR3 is CASSLDRGSSVETQYN. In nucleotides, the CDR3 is TGTGCCAGCAGCTTAGACAGGGGCTCAAGCGTGGAGACCCAGTACAAC.

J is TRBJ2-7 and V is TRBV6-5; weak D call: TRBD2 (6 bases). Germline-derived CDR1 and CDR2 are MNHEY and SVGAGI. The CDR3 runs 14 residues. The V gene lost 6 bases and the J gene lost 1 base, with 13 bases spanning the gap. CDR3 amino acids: CASSRGTLSYEQYF. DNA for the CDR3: TGTGCCAGCAGCCGGGGGACTCTTTCCTACGAGCAGTACTTC.